This T cell receptor (beta chain) comes out of a study of blood T cells in healthy people across ages. This clonotype has just a few counts. Trimming left V 4 bases short and J 3 bases short, with 13 bases between. The CDR3 spans 14 residues. Germline V gene data show CDR1 as MNHEY and CDR2 as SVGEGT. The use of a sample-barcoded 5' primer and a J-beta primer mix characterized a second PCR of roughly 6 to 11 cycles. TCRdb re-called the 5' RACE reads with MiXCR, one entry per CDR3 protein. The sample lists 1.5 million to 2 million distinct CDR3 sequences; roughly a third were seen once. This sequence joins TRBV6-2 or TRBV6-3 and TRBJ2-7; tentatively, D is TRBD1 or TRBD2 (6 bases each). This TCR was sampled from a woman in her twenties or thirties in good health. The material sequenced was blood. The CDR3 loop reads CASSFVGGLYEQYF. As DNA, the CDR3 is TGTGCCAGCAGTTTTGTCGGGGGCCTCTACGAGCAGTACTTC.